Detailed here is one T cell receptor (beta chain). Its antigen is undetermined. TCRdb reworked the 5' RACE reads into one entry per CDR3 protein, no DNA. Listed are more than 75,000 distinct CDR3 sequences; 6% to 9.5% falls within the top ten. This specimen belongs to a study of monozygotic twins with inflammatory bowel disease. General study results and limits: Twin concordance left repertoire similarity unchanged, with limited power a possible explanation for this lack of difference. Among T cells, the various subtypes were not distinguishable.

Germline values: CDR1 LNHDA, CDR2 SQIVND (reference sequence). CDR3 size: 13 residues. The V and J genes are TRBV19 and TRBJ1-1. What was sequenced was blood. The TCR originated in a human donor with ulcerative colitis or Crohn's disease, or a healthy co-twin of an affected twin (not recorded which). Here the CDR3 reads CASSITANTEAFF. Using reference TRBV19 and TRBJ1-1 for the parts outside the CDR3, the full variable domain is DGGITQSPKYLFRKEGQNVTLSCEQNLNHDAMYWYRQDPGQGLRLIYYSQIVNDFQKGDIAEGYSVSREKKESFPLTVTSAQKNPTAFYLCASSITANTEAFFGQGTRLTVV.